A selection of T cell receptor beta chains follows, all from one sample in a study of tumor and adjacent non-tumor tissue in lung cancer. TCRdb recomputed calls from the multiplex PCR reads with MiXCR, one row per CDR3 protein. This sample has some 100,000 distinct CDR3 sequences; 80% occur once, and the top ten carry approximately 28%. Sequencing was performed on distant non-tumor lung tissue. These receptors were collected from a man between 60 and 75 years old with small cell lung cancer. CDR3s include the opening cysteine and the closing phenylalanine or tryptophan. Fields, in order: V gene, J gene, D gene, clone size, CDR3 DNA, CDR3 protein. A D gene is named only where the DNA matches it firmly. Some rows have no size entry. The others give once, few or many, or a class for an expanded clone.

TRBV6-5	TRBJ2-7	TRBD2	.	TGTGCCAGCGGTTCAAGCACTAGCGGGACTTCCTACGAGCAGTACTTT	CASGSSTSGTSYEQYF
TRBV5-4	TRBJ1-1	TRBD1	.	TGTGCCAGCAGCCATGGACAGGAGGCTGCTGATGCTTTCTTT	CASSHGQEAADAFF
TRBV30	TRBJ2-3	TRBD2	.	TGTGCCTGGACCCTCAGCAGACTAGCGGGAGGGTTCGCAAATACACAGTATTTT	CAWTLSRLAGGFANTQYF
TRBV7-9	TRBJ2-7	.	.	TGTACAAGCAGCCAGCGAGAGCACTACGAGCGATACTTC	CTSSQREHYERYF
TRBV30	TRBJ1-5	.	many	TGTGCCTGGAGTAGAGATAGCAATCAGCCCCAGCATTTT	CAWSRDSNQPQHF
TRBV4-2	TRBJ2-2	TRBD1	once	TGTGCCAGTAGCCAAGATGGGGACAGGGGACGGAACACCGGGGAGCGGTTTTTT	CASSQDGDRGRNTGERFF
TRBV29-1	TRBJ1-2	.	.	TGCAGCACCCAAGGGGATGAGGACGGCTACACCTTC	CSTQGDEDGYTF
TRBV6-5	TRBJ2-5	TRBD2	.	TGTGCCAGCAGTTACCGCGGGGGGTGGGAGACGCAGTACTTC	CASSYRGGWETQYF
TRBV11-2	TRBJ1-1	.	.	TGTGACAGCAGCTTAGATTCTGGCGGTAACACTGAAGCTTTCTTT	CDSSLDSGGNTEAFF
TRBV29-1	TRBJ2-5	TRBD1	many	TGCAGCGTCCGGGACAGGGGTAGAGTGGAGACCCAGTACTTC	CSVRDRGRVETQYF
TRBV28	TRBJ1-1	.	many	TGTGCCAGCAAAGAGTCAGGAGGAGGAACTGAAGCTTTCTTT	CASKESGGGTEAFF
TRBV11-2	TRBJ2-3	.	.	TGTGCCAGCAGTTTCACTAGTATAGATACGCAGTATTTT	CASSFTSIDTQYF
TRBV6-5	TRBJ2-1	TRBD2	.	TGTGCCAGAAGTTACTCGGAGGCGGGAGGACTCCATGACCAGTTCTTC	CARSYSEAGGLHDQFF
TRBV7-3	TRBJ1-1	.	.	TGTGCTAGCAGCTTAACTGACCGATTAGATGCTTTCTTT	CASSLTDRLDAFF
TRBV11-2	TRBJ2-1	.	.	TGTACCAGCAGCTTAATCGTGAGGGGCTCCTACAATGAGCAGATCTTC	CTSSLIVRGSYNEQIF
TRBV12-3/TRBV12-4	TRBJ2-3	TRBD2	many	TGTGCCAGCAGTCGTAGCGGGAGCACAGATACGCAGTATTTT	CASSRSGSTDTQYF
TRBV11-2	TRBJ2-1	.	.	TGTACCAGAAGCCTAGTGACAGCCCAGAGCTCCTACAATGAGCATTTCTTC	CTRSLVTAQSSYNEHFF
TRBV6-2/TRBV6-3	TRBJ2-7	.	many	TGTGCCAGCAGTTTCCAACTGGACTCCTACGAGCAGTACTTC	CASSFQLDSYEQYF
TRBV6-1	TRBJ2-2	.	.	TGTGCCAGCAGTGACCGAGGTTTGGGGGCAAGTTGGGAGCTGTTTTTT	CASSDRGLGASWELFF
TRBV12-3/TRBV12-4	TRBJ2-1	.	.	TGTGCCAGTAACCTGGAGCTCGCATACAATGGGCAGTTCTTC	CASNLELAYNGQFF
TRBV5-1	TRBJ1-1	.	.	TGCGCCAGCAGGGCCCAGGGGAACACTGAAGCTTTCTTT	CASRAQGNTEAFF
TRBV11-2	TRBJ2-7	.	.	TGTGCACGCAGCTCAGGGGACTCGGAGCAGTATTTC	CARSSGDSEQYF
TRBV11-2	TRBJ2-1	TRBD1	.	TGCGTCAGCAGCTTAGAGGGAATGAGACAGGGGAGGAATGAGCAGTTCTTC	CVSSLEGMRQGRNEQFF
TRBV4-1	TRBJ1-6	.	once	TGCGCCATCAGTCAGGTGGACAGAGGTCTTTATAATTCACCCCTCCACTTT	CAISQVDRGLYNSPLHF
TRBV4-1	TRBJ2-7	TRBD2	once	TGTGCCAGCAGCCCTGAACTAACGGGAGGGCCCGGGGAGCAGTACTTC	CASSPELTGGPGEQYF
TRBV6-5	TRBJ1-2	.	.	TGTTCTAGAAGTTACTCGGGGGGCCACTATGGCTACACCTTC	CSRSYSGGHYGYTF
TRBV11-2	TRBJ2-2	.	once	TGTGCCAGCGGCTTAGCGCAGGAGATCGGGGAGCTGTTTTTT	CASGLAQEIGELFF
TRBV20-1	TRBJ2-2	TRBD2	few	TGCAGTGCTAACCTAGCGGGAGGGACCGGGGAGCTGTTTTTT	CSANLAGGTGELFF
TRBV2	TRBJ2-1	.	.	TGTGCCAGCAGTCCTCAGGGGGGTCGCTCCTACAATGAGCAGTTCTTC	CASSPQGGRSYNEQFF
TRBV20-1	TRBJ2-3	.	many	TGCAGTCCCCATGGGGGGCTCGAGTTAGGGGGCAAGCCAGATACGCAGTATTTT	CSPHGGLELGGKPDTQYF
TRBV6-5	TRBJ2-7	.	.	TGTGCCTGCACTAGGGGAGCATCCTACGAGCAATACTTC	CACTRGASYEQYF
TRBV28	TRBJ1-1	.	once	TGTACCAGCAGTCTAGGGGTGAGTGGAGCTTTCTTT	CTSSLGVSGAFF
TRBV2	TRBJ1-3	TRBD1	few	TGTGCCAGCAGTCCACGGACAGGGGGAAACATCATATATTTT	CASSPRTGGNIIYF
TRBV6-2/TRBV6-3	TRBJ1-2	.	.	TGTGCCAGCAGTTTCTTAGGGGCGCCTAACTATGGCTACACCTTC	CASSFLGAPNYGYTF
TRBV6-6	TRBJ2-1	TRBD2	.	TGCGCCAGGAGTGGACTAGCGGGCTTAGGGAATGAGCAGTTCTTC	CARSGLAGLGNEQFF
TRBV20-1	TRBJ2-5	TRBD2	.	TGCAGTGCTAGGAGAACGGGAGGGGTCGAGACCCAGTACTTC	CSARRTGGVETQYF
TRBV4-1	TRBJ1-2	.	.	TGCGCCAACAGCCAAGTACCAACAGAGGGCAGGAATGGCTACACCTTC	CANSQVPTEGRNGYTF
TRBV11-2	TRBJ2-7	.	.	TGTGCCAGCAGCTTAGGTTCGAGCTGGATTTACGAGCAGTGCTTC	CASSLGSSWIYEQCF
TRBV12-3/TRBV12-4	TRBJ2-6	.	once	TGTGCCAGCAGTTTGTTCTCTGGGGCCAACATACTGACTTTC	CASSLFSGANILTF
TRBV11-1	TRBJ2-4	.	.	TGTGCCAGCAGCTTAGGACGGTCAGCCAAAAACATTCAGTACTTC	CASSLGRSAKNIQYF
TRBV6-2/TRBV6-3	TRBJ2-6	TRBD2	.	TGTGCCAGTAGTTTTACTAGCGGGAGAATTGCTGGGGTCAACGTCCTGACTTTC	CASSFTSGRIAGVNVLTF
TRBV6-1	TRBJ2-7	.	.	TGTGCCAGCAGTGAAGTCGGAGGTTTCCACTACGAGCAGTACTTC	CASSEVGGFHYEQYF
TRBV10-3	TRBJ2-3	TRBD2	few	TGTGCCATCAGTGATATGAGGGAGGGGTATGATACGCAGTTTTTT	CAISDMREGYDTQFF
TRBV4-2	TRBJ2-3	TRBD2	.	TGTGCCAGCAGCAAGATGACTAGCAGGAGGGCTACAGATACGCAGTATTTT	CASSKMTSRRATDTQYF
TRBV6-1	TRBJ1-6	.	.	TGTGCCAGCAGTGACATGGGTGATCATAATTCACCCCTCCACTTT	CASSDMGDHNSPLHF
TRBV5-8	TRBJ2-2	.	.	TGTGCCAGCAGCTTTTTAGAAGGGCCAAACACCTGGGAGCTGTTTTTT	CASSFLEGPNTWELFF
TRBV6-2/TRBV6-3	TRBJ2-7	.	.	TGTGCCAGCAGTATTGATAGCTCCTACGAGCACTACTTC	CASSIDSSYEHYF
TRBV10-2	TRBJ2-1	.	.	TGCACCAGCTGCGAGACTGGCCAGATTGAGCAGTTCTTC	CTSCETGQIEQFF
TRBV6-1	TRBJ2-3	.	.	TGTACCAGCAGTGAAGGATACGGTACAGATACACAGTATTTT	CTSSEGYGTDTQYF
TRBV20-1	TRBJ2-5	TRBD2	.	TGCAGTGCTGAAACTGGGACTAGGGGGGGCCAAGAGACCCAGTACTTC	CSAETGTRGGQETQYF
TRBV28	TRBJ2-1	TRBD1	.	TGTGCCAGCAGCTTCACAGGGGGAGAGTACAATGAGCCGTTCTTC	CASSFTGGEYNEPFF
TRBV6-1	TRBJ2-5	.	once	TGTGTCATCAGTGAAGCTCCGGAAGGGGTGACCCAGTACTTC	CVISEAPEGVTQYF
TRBV4-1	TRBJ2-7	.	.	TGCGCAAGCAGTCAAGATCAGCGGAACCACTACGACGAGCAGTACTTC	CASSQDQRNHYDEQYF
TRBV11-2	TRBJ2-1	TRBD2	.	TGCGCCAGCAGCTCATATAATTGGGGACTTGCGGGAGAGAAGCGGCAGTTCTTC	CASSSYNWGLAGEKRQFF
TRBV7-3	TRBJ2-2	.	.	TGTGTCAGCAGTCCGATAACTGTCGGGGAGCTGTTTTTT	CVSSPITVGELFF
TRBV11-3	TRBJ2-2	TRBD2	.	TGTGCCAACAGCTTAACCGCGGGAGCAGTCACCGGGGAGTTGTTTTTT	CANSLTAGAVTGELFF